This T cell receptor (beta chain) was sequenced in a study of blood T cell repertoires in COVID-19. On the study more broadly: Specimens from acute and convalescent COVID-19 originated in the United States, Italy and Spain. T cells, B-cell-depleted T cells, or PBMCs supplied cDNA or gDNA.

Germline V gene data show CDR1 as SGHAT and CDR2 as FQNNGV. The V gene lost 7 bases and the J gene lost 9 bases, with 10 bases spanning the gap. CDR3 length: 11 residues. In the authors' workflow: Amplification of reference gene primers provided the estimated nucleated cell counts. The table came from immunoSEQ multiplex PCR; TCRdb's copy has only in-frame clones and leaves some out. V and J calls and clone size are as listed in that table; D and trimming were resolved from the DNA. The sample has roughly 210,000 clones; about 85% are singletons. Seattle cases were enrolled at active infection and followed longitudinally.

The receptor was isolated from a woman older than 75 with COVID-19, enrolled during active disease. The sequenced sample consisted of peripheral blood. This chain uses TRBV11-2 with TRBJ2-1; no clear D. CDR3 loop: CASNGYGEQFF. CDR3 in DNA: TGTGCCAGCAACGGGTATGGTGAGCAGTTCTTC. The whole variable domain, filled in from reference TRBV11-2 and TRBJ2-1, reads EAGVAQSPRYKIIEKRQSVAFWCNPISGHATLYWYQQILGQGPKLLIQFQNNGVVDDSQLPKDRFSAERLKGVDSTLKIQPAKLEDSAVYLCASNGYGEQFFGPGTRLTVL.